The 8 T cell receptor beta chains in this list originate from one sample, sequenced in a study of blood T cell repertoires in COVID-19. The method was immunoSEQ multiplex PCR; TCRdb's version includes in-frame clones alone and lacks a portion of them. The top ten clones hold roughly 2.9% of a sample with 170,000 or so clones, 80% to 85% of them seen once. Input material: peripheral blood. The receptors originated from a woman aged 55-69 years with acute or convalescent COVID-19.

The chain joins TRBV7-9 to TRBJ1-3, with D hard to call. Germline-derived CDR1 and CDR2 are SEHNR and FQNEAQ (reference sequence). This CDR3 is built from 17 residues. V was pared by 0 bases and J by 0 bases, with 12 bases between. The CDR3 loop is CASSLATGRNSGNTIYF. The DNA for the CDR3 is TGTGCCAGCAGCTTAGCAACTGGCAGGAACTCTGGAAACACCATATATTTT.

The genes are TRBV2 and TRBJ2-7; a possible D gene is TRBD2 (6 bases). V was trimmed by 7 bases and J by 2 bases, leaving 12 bases between them. The CDR3 is 13 amino acids. Germline lookup yields CDR1 SNHLY and CDR2 FYNNEI. The CDR3 DNA reads as TGTGCCAGCATGTGGGGGGTCACCTACGAGCAGTACTTC. This translates into CASMWGVTYEQYF.

This clone was seen more than once but under ten times. The chain couples TRBV18 to TRBJ1-5, with 7 bases identical to TRBD1. The germline V gene encodes CDR1 KGHSH and CDR2 LQKENI. The J segment lost 2 bases and the V segment lost 6 bases, leaving 4 bases of the junction unmatched. This CDR3 comprises 14 residues. CDR3 region: CASSAGGGNQPQHF. The CDR3 nucleotides are TGTGCCAGCTCCGCAGGGGGAGGCAATCAGCCCCAGCATTTT.

This clone was observed a single time. CDR3 nucleotide sequence: TGCGCCAGCAGCCAAGACGCGGGCTACACCTTC. This codes for CASSQDAGYTF. The chain is built from TRBV4-1 and TRBJ1-2, with D uncertain. CDR1 is MGHRA and CDR2 is YSYEKL in the germline V gene. Trimming stripped 0 bases from V and 8 bases from J, with 4 bases between. This CDR3 spans 11 amino acids.

The chain combines TRBV20-1 with TRBJ1-2; no clear D. The CDR3 is made up of 11 amino acids. The germline gives CDR1 DFQATT, CDR2 SNEGSKA (reference sequence). Trimming left V 6 bases short and J 6 bases short, with 11 bases between. In DNA form, the CDR3 reads TGCAGTGCCAGGTGGTTTGATGGCTACACCTTC. This encodes CSARWFDGYTF.

V and J are TRBV11-2 and TRBJ2-1; D not certain. V lost 5 bases to trimming and J lost 0 bases, with 14 bases between them. Germline loops: CDR1 SGHAT, CDR2 FQNNGV. CDR3 length: 16 residues. CDR3 region: CASSVLRLSSYNEQFF. CDR3 sequence (DNA): TGTGCCAGCAGCGTCCTCCGCCTTAGCTCCTACAATGAGCAGTTCTTC.

CDR3 bases: TGTGCCAGCAGCTATGGACAGGGGTTTAGTAATTCACCCCTCCACTTT. This sequence encodes CASSYGQGFSNSPLHF. V gene TRBV7-9 combines with J gene TRBJ1-6; 9 positions match TRBD1. Germline lookup yields CDR1 SEHNR and CDR2 FQNEAQ (reference sequence). The length of the CDR3 is 16 residues. The V and J ends lost 4 bases and 6 bases, in that order; junction bases with no gene match: 7.

The chain couples TRBV6-1 to TRBJ2-3; 9 positions match TRBD1. The J segment lost 3 bases and the V segment lost 3 bases, leaving 4 bases of the junction unmatched. CDR1 and CDR2 from the germline V gene are MNHNS and SASEGT. The CDR3 extends over 15 amino acids. CDR3 sequence (DNA): TGTGCCAGCAGTGATATAGGGACAGGGACAGATACGCAGTATTTT. Residues: CASSDIGTGTDTQYF.